A single count supports the clone carrying this TCR beta chain. Its matching antigen is unknown. The CDR3 is 16 residues long. Deletions cut 0 bases from V and 4 bases from J, with 14 bases between. In germline, CDR1 is SGHRS, CDR2 YFSETQ. The data stem from a study of cytomegalovirus exposure and HLA in healthy donors. At the level of the study: T cells numbering about 179 million yielded 100 million to 120 million unique TCR beta sequences in an earlier analysis.

Study-wide findings and caveats: Presence/absence analyses assumed roughly uniform sequencing depth across donors. An analysis that was carried out later associated 16,000 or so TCR beta sequences with HLA alleles at 0.05 false discovery rate.

Use of 60 Vbeta and 13 Jbeta primers characterized the PCR. The data were produced by immunoSEQ multiplex PCR, yet TCRdb's version contains in-frame clones alone and is incomplete. This table holds hundreds of thousands of clones, more than 75% found once. The receptor was derived from a man aged 40-50 years in good health and CMV-seropositive. This sequence joins TRBV5-1 and TRBJ2-1, with D uncertain. Sequencing used PBMCs. In DNA, the CDR3 is TGCGCCAGCAGCTTGGATAACTACTTTCTGTACAATGAGCAGTTCTTC. Translation: CASSLDNYFLYNEQFF.